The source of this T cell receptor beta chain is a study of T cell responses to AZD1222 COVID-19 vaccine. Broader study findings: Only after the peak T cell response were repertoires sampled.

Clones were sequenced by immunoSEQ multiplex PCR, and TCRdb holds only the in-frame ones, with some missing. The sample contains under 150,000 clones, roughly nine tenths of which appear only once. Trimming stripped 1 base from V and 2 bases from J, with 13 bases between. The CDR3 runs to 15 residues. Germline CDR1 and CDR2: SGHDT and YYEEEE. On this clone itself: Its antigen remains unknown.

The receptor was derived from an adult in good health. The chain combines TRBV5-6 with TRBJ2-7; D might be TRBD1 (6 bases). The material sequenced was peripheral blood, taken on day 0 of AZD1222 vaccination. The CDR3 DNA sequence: TGTGCCAGCAGCTTGCCGGCAGGGGTGGCCTACGAGCAGTACTTC. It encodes CASSLPAGVAYEQYF.